These T cell receptor beta chains were read from a single sample in a study of siplizumab effects on memory and regulatory T cells. TCRdb's table, derived via immunoSEQ multiplex PCR, lists solely in-frame clones and lacks some. In the table there are around 94,000 clones, roughly 90% of which are singletons. Material for sequencing was CD4+ T cells sorted from blood. The receptors originated from a human donor in good health. Both conserved end residues are trimmed from each CDR3.

j_call: TRBJ1-5; v_call: TRBV19; cdr3_aa: ASRLAGQGLNQPQH
j_call: TRBJ2-7; v_call: TRBV5-1; cdr3_aa: ASSPEGTISYEQY
j_call: TRBJ2-1; v_call: TRBV5-4; cdr3_aa: ASSLVHNNEQF
j_call: TRBJ2-5; v_call: TRBV20-1; cdr3_aa: SARDVPQY
j_call: TRBJ2-2; v_call: TRBV15; cdr3_aa: ATKTGEDGELF
j_call: TRBJ2-7; v_call: TRBV15; cdr3_aa: ATSRDRGSYEQY
j_call: TRBJ1-2; v_call: TRBV9; cdr3_aa: ASSVGWGADGYT
j_call: TRBJ2-1; v_call: TRBV5-1; cdr3_aa: ASSPYGSNEQF
j_call: TRBJ2-7; v_call: TRBV11-2; cdr3_aa: ASSRPGGYEQY
j_call: TRBJ2-7; v_call: TRBV6-1; cdr3_aa: ASRVGRASEQY
j_call: TRBJ1-1; v_call: TRBV15; cdr3_aa: ATGHRRQNTEAF
j_call: TRBJ2-6; v_call: TRBV30; cdr3_aa: AWSSTPGISKLSSGANVLT
j_call: TRBJ1-2; v_call: TRBV4-1; cdr3_aa: ASSQGGGAPSETYGYT
j_call: TRBJ1-1; v_call: TRBV28; cdr3_aa: ASTTPGGRGTEAF
j_call: TRBJ2-3; v_call: TRBV19; cdr3_aa: ASKTSGSTDTQY
j_call: TRBJ1-2; v_call: TRBV4-1; cdr3_aa: ASSQDDREFYGYT
j_call: TRBJ1-5; v_call: TRBV7-2; cdr3_aa: ASSLDAGGAGQPQH
j_call: TRBJ2-3; v_call: TRBV5-6; cdr3_aa: ASSSDLSATQY
j_call: TRBJ1-1; v_call: TRBV19; cdr3_aa: ASSIPRGADTEAF
j_call: TRBJ1-1; v_call: TRBV7-9; cdr3_aa: ASSRTGTNTEAF
j_call: TRBJ2-7; v_call: TRBV15; cdr3_aa: ATSSLRGPYEQY
j_call: TRBJ1-2; v_call: TRBV28; cdr3_aa: ASSFGARDYGYT
j_call: TRBJ1-3; v_call: TRBV28; cdr3_aa: ASSYSQVGSGNTIY
j_call: TRBJ1-2; v_call: TRBV30; cdr3_aa: AWSRPGGEGAYGYT
j_call: TRBJ1-1; v_call: TRBV29-1; cdr3_aa: SAVRALGGGTEAF
j_call: TRBJ1-1; v_call: TRBV5-1; cdr3_aa: ASREWDTEAF
j_call: TRBJ2-7; v_call: TRBV19; cdr3_aa: ASSRGYEQY
j_call: TRBJ2-3; v_call: TRBV28; cdr3_aa: ASGTRRGTDTQY
j_call: TRBJ1-3; v_call: TRBV25-1; cdr3_aa: ASSEPQGPDTIY
j_call: TRBJ2-3; v_call: TRBV15; cdr3_aa: ATSPSTGSTQY
j_call: TRBJ2-3; v_call: TRBV19; cdr3_aa: ASSMGWDGRATDTQY
j_call: TRBJ2-7; v_call: TRBV7-8; cdr3_aa: ASSYRQEGQY
j_call: TRBJ2-7; v_call: TRBV15; cdr3_aa: ATSRLGTSGPYEQY
j_call: TRBJ1-2; v_call: TRBV6-5; cdr3_aa: ASSYSIDGGKDGYT
j_call: TRBJ1-1; v_call: TRBV5-1; cdr3_aa: ASSLAPGQNTEAF
j_call: TRBJ2-4; v_call: TRBV4-1; cdr3_aa: ASSQVLGSLRITKNIQY
j_call: TRBJ1-4; v_call: TRBV10-1; cdr3_aa: ASSRTLNEKLF
j_call: TRBJ2-2; v_call: TRBV11-2; cdr3_aa: ASSPGLFANTGELF
j_call: TRBJ2-7; v_call: TRBV9; cdr3_aa: ASSGTSSYEQY
j_call: TRBJ1-2; v_call: TRBV7-2; cdr3_aa: ASSFRNPTGRKGYT
j_call: TRBJ2-1; v_call: TRBV28; cdr3_aa: ASSPLLGRRVYNEQF
j_call: TRBJ1-5; v_call: TRBV7-6; cdr3_aa: ASSLTGLQPQH
j_call: TRBJ1-6; v_call: TRBV9; cdr3_aa: ASTVNSGSYNSPLH
j_call: TRBJ2-5; v_call: TRBV2; cdr3_aa: ASSVQGAGETQY
j_call: TRBJ1-1; v_call: TRBV7-9; cdr3_aa: ASVARSGEAF
j_call: TRBJ1-4; v_call: TRBV28; cdr3_aa: ASSPPHLEGDEKLF
j_call: TRBJ2-7; v_call: TRBV5-4; cdr3_aa: ASSVRGLGYEQY
j_call: TRBJ2-1; v_call: TRBV7-3; cdr3_aa: ASSSKATSGNEQF
j_call: TRBJ2-5; v_call: TRBV2; cdr3_aa: ASSEIQETQY
j_call: TRBJ1-1; v_call: TRBV19; cdr3_aa: ASSIGPRANTEAF
j_call: TRBJ2-2; v_call: TRBV5-4; cdr3_aa: ASSFGGGQLLSRELF
j_call: TRBJ1-4; v_call: TRBV15; cdr3_aa: ATSRDLGRTNEKLF
j_call: TRBJ2-7; v_call: TRBV6-6; cdr3_aa: ASAQTSYEQY
j_call: TRBJ1-1; v_call: TRBV18; cdr3_aa: ASSPVLNTEAF
j_call: TRBJ2-5; v_call: TRBV11-1; cdr3_aa: ASSPKRTRRVRAQY
j_call: TRBJ1-5; v_call: TRBV19; cdr3_aa: ASSSGLQGATNQPQH
j_call: TRBJ2-3; v_call: TRBV10-3; cdr3_aa: AISQTDTQY
j_call: TRBJ1-3; v_call: TRBV5-8; cdr3_aa: AAQTGSGNTIY
j_call: TRBJ1-1; v_call: TRBV28; cdr3_aa: ASSSSWGTDRDQAF
j_call: TRBJ2-3; v_call: TRBV19; cdr3_aa: ASATRTDTQY